Given below is one T cell receptor (beta chain) in context. The antigen remains undetermined. During cDNA synthesis, UMIs that each contained a 6-nucleotide sample barcode were added by means of template switching. Reanalyzing the 5' RACE reads, TCRdb keeps one entry per CDR3 protein, without DNA. The listing records more than 120,000 distinct CDR3 sequences. Germline CDR1 MDHEN, CDR2 SYDVKM. The CDR3 is made up of 15 amino acids. The entry originates in a study of monozygotic twins with inflammatory bowel disease. Unfractionated whole blood yielded total RNA, and T cells were not sorted. Regarding the study as a whole: For IBD patients, clonotypes shared with others were fewer than for healthy twins, especially with disease activity. Among IBD patients, TCRbeta diversity (inverse Simpson) was lower than in healthy co-twins.

This clonotype was sampled from a human donor with ulcerative colitis or Crohn's disease, or a healthy co-twin of an affected twin (not recorded which). The sequencing sample was made of blood. The genes are TRBV28 and TRBJ1-6; as DNA is missing, the TRBD1 call by TCRdb cannot be tested. Here the CDR3 reads CASSPGQHYNSPLHF.